This section outlines one T cell receptor beta chain sequence together with its context. Its antigen is not identified. Germline lookup yields CDR1 MNHNS and CDR2 SASEGT. Trimming removed 5 bases from V and 3 bases from J; junction bases left unmatched: 21. The CDR3 spans 19 residues. The data originate from a study of blood T cells in healthy people across ages. Study findings and constraints: Researchers report that TCR beta diversity correlated strongly with naive T cell percentage.

Using a J-beta primer mix together with a sample-barcoded 5' primer, a second PCR was run for roughly 6 to 12 cycles. TCRdb processed the 5' RACE reads anew with MiXCR; each CDR3 protein has one entry. In the table there are about 2 million distinct CDR3 sequences, roughly 49% of which are singletons. This sequence originates from a woman in her 40s in good health. Material for sequencing was blood. The rearrangement joins TRBV6-1 to TRBJ2-5; TRBD1 matches at 7 bases. The CDR3: CASSLGDSRTPSRKETQYF. The CDR3 region has the DNA TGTGCCAGCAGTCTCGGGGACAGCAGGACCCCCTCCCGGAAAGAGACCCAGTACTTC.